Following are 15 T cell receptor beta chains from one sample sequenced in a study. TCRdb re-derived calls from the RT-PCR reads in MiXCR, one entry per CDR3 protein. The repertoire includes about 680,000 distinct CDR3 sequences, 14% of them detected once, and 3.6% sits in the top ten. Material: memory CD4+ T cells from blood. The receptors come from a female donor in good health, serving as a healthy control.

The chain combines TRBV7-9 with TRBJ1-1, with 9 bases lining up with TRBD1. CDR1 and CDR2 from the germline V gene are SEHNR and FQNEAQ (reference sequence). The CDR3 is made up of 15 amino acids. The trim removed 5 bases at V and 2 bases at J, leaving 6 bases unmatched. CDR3 nucleotide sequence: TGTGCCAGCAGCCATGGGACAGGGACCAACACTGAAGCTTTCTTT. Amino acid sequence: CASSHGTGTNTEAFF.

This clonotype was counted between two and nine times. The chain carries TRBV6-2 or TRBV6-3 and TRBJ2-7; 9 bases line up with TRBD1. The germline CDR1 and CDR2 sequences are MNHEY and SVGEGT. This CDR3 has 16 amino acids. The ends lost 7 bases at V and 2 bases at J; junction bases unmatched: 12. In DNA, the CDR3 is TGTGCCAGCAACAAAAAGCGGGGACAGGGAACCTACGAGCAGTACTTC. This gives the protein CASNKKRGQGTYEQYF.

This clonotype has a handful of counts. The chain carries TRBV13 and TRBJ1-2; no clear D. The V gene lost 2 bases and the J gene lost 7 bases, with 8 bases spanning the gap. Germline V gives CDR1 PRHDT, CDR2 FYEKMQ (reference sequence). The CDR3 has 12 amino acids. The CDR3 region has the DNA TGTGCCAGCAGCTTACAGGCGTTTGGCTACACCTTC. It yields the protein CASSLQAFGYTF.

This clonotype was seen many times. The CDR3 DNA is TGCGCCAGCAGCCAATACCCGGGAGCTGAGACCCAGTACTTC. This codes for CASSQYPGAETQYF. The chain is built from TRBV4-3 and TRBJ2-5; perhaps TRBD2 as D (6 bases). The CDR3 runs 14 residues. V lost 2 bases to trimming and J lost 5 bases, with 12 bases between them. CDR1 is LGHNA and CDR2 is YSLEER in the germline V gene.

This clonotype has ten or more counts. CDR3 in DNA: TGTGCCAGCAGTCCCGGGACAGGGGGGCCGGATACGCAGTATTTT. Protein: CASSPGTGGPDTQYF. This chain links TRBV12-3 or TRBV12-4 with TRBJ2-3; 11 bases align to TRBD1. Trimming cost V 5 bases and J 6 bases; bases outside gene matches: 7. The length of the CDR3 is 15 residues.

In its sample, this clonotype was seen a few times. The chain links TRBV6-6 to TRBJ1-4, with a possible D match to TRBD1 (5 bases). With 2 bases removed from V and 6 bases from J, the gap between germline ends came to 13 bases. CDR3 length: 15 residues. CDR1 MNHNY and CDR2 SVGAGI come from the germline V gene (reference sequence). CDR3 bases: TGTGCCAGCAGTTACCCGGGTAGGGGAGATGAAAAACTGTTTTTT. Amino acids: CASSYPGRGDEKLFF.

The rearrangement uses TRBV13 and TRBJ2-2; no clear D. Trimming took 4 bases from V and 5 from J, leaving 11 bases between them. CDR3 length: 14 amino acids. Germline V gene sequence: CDR1 PRHDT, CDR2 FYEKMQ (reference sequence). The CDR3 region has the DNA TGTGCCAGCAGCTCTATTAGAGGAACCGGGGAGCTGTTTTTT. Translation gives CASSSIRGTGELFF.

This clonotype came up many times. The chain couples TRBV5-1 to TRBJ2-3; 7 nucleotides line up with TRBD1. Losses at the gene ends were 4 bases for V and 7 bases for J; bases not matched to a gene: 9. The CDR3 has 14 residues. Germline CDR1 SGHRS, CDR2 YFSETQ. CDR3 region: CASSETGTANTQYF. Written as DNA, the CDR3 is TGCGCCAGCAGCGAAACCGGGACAGCTAATACGCAGTATTTT.

The sample holds many counts of this clonotype. The gene calls are TRBV20-1 and TRBJ2-3; 9 bases fit TRBD2. Germline values: CDR1 DFQATT, CDR2 SNEGSKA (reference sequence). V lost 5 bases and J lost 1; bases outside the gene matches: 7. The CDR3 has 15 residues. CDR3: CSAEVSGRRTDTQYF. The CDR3 DNA is TGCAGTGCTGAAGTTAGCGGGAGACGCACAGATACGCAGTATTTT.

The chain joins TRBV10-3 to TRBJ2-3, with D hard to call. The germline V gene encodes CDR1 ENHRY and CDR2 SYGVKD. The CDR3 covers 15 residues. Trimming stripped 0 bases from V and 6 bases from J, with 13 bases between. Here the CDR3 DNA reads TGTGCCATCAGTGAGTCGGTACATCTGGGGGATACGCAGTATTTT. This encodes CAISESVHLGDTQYF.

The sample holds a few counts of this clonotype. The chain employs TRBV6-5 and TRBJ2-2; tentatively, D is TRBD2 (5 bases). The length of the CDR3 is 15 residues. Trimming pared 6 bases from V and 5 bases from J, leaving 16 bases between. Germline CDR1 and CDR2: MNHEY and SVGAGI. As DNA, the CDR3 is TGTGCCAGCAGCAAACCTACGACGGGAACCGGGGAGCTGTTTTTT. It specifies CASSKPTTGTGELFF.

At least ten counts were recorded for this clonotype. The chain couples TRBV7-2 to TRBJ1-2; 8 positions agree with TRBD1. With 5 bases clipped from V and 8 bases from J, the junction kept 7 bases outside the gene matches. Germline V lookup: CDR1 SGHTA, CDR2 FQGNSA. This CDR3 has 13 residues. CDR3 bases: TGTGCCAGCAGCCTGGACAGGGTTAACGGCTACACCTTC. This translates into CASSLDRVNGYTF. The whole variable domain, filled in from reference TRBV7-2 and TRBJ1-2, reads GAGVSQSPSNKVTEKGKDVELRCDPISGHTALYWYRQSLGQGLEFLIYFQGNSAPDKSGLPSDRFSAERTGGSVSTLTIQRTQQEDSAVYLCASSLDRVNGYTFGSGTRLTVV.

The sample holds a few counts of this clonotype. The chain recombines TRBV6-6 with TRBJ1-1; D call uncertain. Trimming removed 11 bases at V and 4 bases at J, with 11 bases between. This CDR3 has 11 amino acids. Looked up from germline, CDR1 is MNHNY and CDR2 is SVGAGI (reference sequence). The DNA for the CDR3 is TGTGCCGGACTTACGGGCACTGAAGCTTTCTTT. Protein product: CAGLTGTEAFF.

The sample holds a few counts of this clonotype. The chain is built from TRBV5-4 and TRBJ2-1; 10 nucleotides align to TRBD1. CDR1 SGHNT and CDR2 YYREEE come from the germline V gene (reference sequence). The CDR3 is 16 amino acids. Trimming cost V 7 bases and J 9 bases; bases outside gene matches: 16. The CDR3 sequence is CASGNSPGQGTSEQFF. The DNA of the CDR3 is TGTGCCAGCGGCAACTCTCCGGGACAGGGGACGAGTGAGCAGTTCTTC. The full variable domain, rest sourced from reference TRBV5-4 and TRBJ2-1, is ETGVTQSPTHLIKTRGQQVTLRCSSQSGHNTVSWYQQALGQGPQFIFQYYREEENGRGNFPPRFSGLQFPNYSSELNVNALELDDSALYLCASGNSPGQGTSEQFFGPGTRLTVL.

There are many counts of this clonotype. CDR3 loop: CSAPIHGQYEQYF. CDR3 in DNA: TGCAGTGCGCCTATTCACGGGCAATACGAGCAGTACTTC. This chain uses TRBV20-1 with TRBJ2-7; D call uncertain. The germline V gene has CDR1 DFQATT and CDR2 SNEGSKA (reference sequence). CDR3 length: 13 amino acids. V gave up 6 bases and J gave up 4 bases, with 16 bases separating them.